This entry lists 10 T cell receptor beta chains sequenced from one sample in a study of PD-L1 blockade in urothelial cancer. Assay used: immunoSEQ multiplex PCR; TCRdb lists only in-frame clones, some missing. The sample yields 31,000 or so clones, about nine tenths seen once. Time point reported: peripheral blood 6 weeks after treatment start. Sequences were derived from PBMCs, sampled around atezolizumab (anti-PD-L1) treatment. The receptors were sampled from a man older than 75 with urothelial cancer.

The chain carries TRBV30 and TRBJ2-5; the D gene is possibly TRBD1 (6 bases). Per germline, CDR1 GTSNPN and CDR2 SVGIG (reference sequence). The germline V and J ends were trimmed by 5 bases and 1 base, with 17 bases remaining between them. The CDR3 runs 15 residues. In nucleotides, the CDR3 is TGTGCCTGGGGCGAACAGGGAATCCGCCAAGAGACCCAGTACTTC. Translation gives CAWGEQGIRQETQYF. The entire variable domain, with the rest obtained from reference TRBV30 and TRBJ2-5, is as follows: SQTIHQWPATLVQPVGSPLSLECTVEGTSNPNLYWYRQAAGRGLQLLFYSVGIGQISSEVPQNLSASRPQDRQFILSSKKLLLSDSGFYLCAWGEQGIRQETQYFGPGTRLLVL.

V gene TRBV5-1 combines with J gene TRBJ2-4; TRBD1 might be the D (6 bases). Per germline, CDR1 SGHRS and CDR2 YFSETQ. This CDR3 is 20 amino acids long. V was pared by 1 base and J by 0 bases, with 23 bases between. The CDR3: CASSLNLGQSGVEAKNIQYF. Here the CDR3 DNA reads TGCGCCAGCAGCTTGAATCTCGGACAGTCTGGTGTAGAAGCCAAAAACATTCAGTACTTC.

V gene TRBV6-5 combines with J gene TRBJ1-1; a weak D match, TRBD1 (6 bases). V was clipped by 7 bases and J by 0 bases, with 15 bases between them. Germline V lookup: CDR1 MNHEY, CDR2 SVGAGI. The CDR3 contains 15 residues. The CDR3 nucleotides read TGTGCCAGCAAGCCCCCAGGGGCTTTGAACACTGAAGCTTTCTTT. Translated: CASKPPGALNTEAFF.

The J gene is TRBJ1-5, the V gene TRBV4-2; 9 bases align to TRBD1. V dropped 2 bases and J dropped 6; count of bases not matched to a gene: 2. The CDR3 runs 14 residues. Per germline, CDR1 LGHNA and CDR2 YNFKEQ. This CDR3 is CASSQTGGGQPQHF. The CDR3 bases are TGTGCCAGCAGCCAAACAGGGGGCGGTCAGCCCCAGCATTTT.

The table lists this clone with a few counts. The J gene is TRBJ1-5, the V gene TRBV19, with 7 bases matching TRBD1. The CDR3 has 14 amino acids. In germline, CDR1 is LNHDA, CDR2 SQIVND (reference sequence). V lost 7 bases, J lost 3 bases, and 6 bases stayed unmatched. The DNA for the CDR3 is TGTGCCAGTAACATGGGACAGTTCAATCAGCCCCAGCATTTT. Amino acids: CASNMGQFNQPQHF.

The gene calls are TRBV29-1 and TRBJ2-1, with a tentative D call TRBD2 (6 bases). The CDR3 runs to 12 residues. Germline loops: CDR1 SQVTM, CDR2 ANQGSEA. V was clipped by 4 bases and J by 9 bases, with 13 bases between them. The CDR3 protein is CSVGKKGGEQFF. CDR3 DNA sequence: TGCAGCGTTGGTAAAAAGGGAGGTGAGCAGTTCTTC.

The gene calls are TRBV21-1 and TRBJ1-4. TRBV21-1 is a known pseudogene. This CDR3 contains 14 residues. In DNA form, the CDR3 reads TGTGCCAGCAGCAAGGGGAGGGGAACTGAAAAACTGTTTTTT. Its translation: CASSKGRGTEKLFF.

The genes are TRBV19 and TRBJ1-5; D is perhaps TRBD1 (6 bases). The CDR3 runs to 15 residues. Trimming left V 6 bases short and J 0 bases short, with 12 bases between. Germline loops: CDR1 LNHDA, CDR2 SQIVND (reference sequence). CDR3 protein: CASRKGGNSNQPQHF. As DNA, the CDR3 is TGTGCCAGTAGGAAAGGGGGAAATAGCAATCAGCCCCAGCATTTT. Based on the CDR3 plus reference TRBV19 and TRBJ1-5, the full variable domain is DGGITQSPKYLFRKEGQNVTLSCEQNLNHDAMYWYRQDPGQGLRLIYYSQIVNDFQKGDIAEGYSVSREKKESFPLTVTSAQKNPTAFYLCASRKGGNSNQPQHFGDGTRLSIL.

This clone appeared a few times. The V gene is TRBV30, the J gene TRBJ1-1; D perhaps matches TRBD1 (5 bases). Germline CDR1 is GTSNPN and CDR2 is SVGIG (reference sequence). V gave up 3 bases and J gave up 1 base, with 6 bases separating them. The CDR3 consists of 12 residues. CDR3 DNA sequence: TGTGCCTGGAGAGGACAGAACACTGAAGCTTTCTTT. Protein: CAWRGQNTEAFF. The whole variable domain, remainder taken from reference TRBV30 and TRBJ1-1, is SQTIHQWPATLVQPVGSPLSLECTVEGTSNPNLYWYRQAAGRGLQLLFYSVGIGQISSEVPQNLSASRPQDRQFILSSKKLLLSDSGFYLCAWRGQNTEAFFGQGTRLTVV.

As DNA, the CDR3 is TGTGCCAGCAGCTGGCGGTCACCGGGACTAGCGGGGGCTCCGGCGGGCTCCTACGAGCAGTACTTC. Encoded protein: CASSWRSPGLAGAPAGSYEQYF. The chain carries TRBV27 and TRBJ2-7; TRBD2 agrees at 14 bases. Germline V gives CDR1 MNHEY, CDR2 SMNVEV (reference sequence). V lost 6 bases to trimming and J lost 0 bases; unmatched junction nucleotides: 22. This CDR3 contains 22 residues.